A single sample gave rise to the 17 T cell receptor beta chains below, sequenced in a study of blood T cell repertoires in COVID-19. The protocol was immunoSEQ multiplex PCR, while the TCRdb copy is restricted to in-frame clones and leaves out a portion. The profile covers 180,000 or so clones, with around 79% appearing a single time and approximately 9.9% taken by the ten largest. The specimen sequenced was PBMCs or T cells enriched from blood (not recorded which). These receptors were collected from a man aged 50 or older who had recovered from COVID-19.

The rearrangement uses TRBV4-1 and TRBJ1-4, with 10 bases identical to TRBD1. The length of the CDR3 is 22 residues. Germline V gene lookup returns CDR1 MGHRA and CDR2 YSYEKL. V was pared by 0 bases and J by 5 bases, with 21 bases of the junction left unmatched. CDR3 sequence: CASSQDLVVLLGQGSENEKLFF. Written as DNA, the CDR3 is TGCGCCAGCAGCCAAGATCTCGTGGTTCTACTGGGACAGGGGAGCGAAAATGAAAAACTGTTTTTT.

The J gene is TRBJ2-5, the V gene TRBV7-2; 8 positions agree with TRBD2. The germline CDR1 and CDR2 sequences are SGHTA and FQGNSA. Losses at the gene ends were 10 bases for V and 8 bases for J; bases not matched to a gene: 21. CDR3 length: 16 residues. The CDR3 loop is CATSMAGGRFVGTQYF. The CDR3 DNA follows: TGTGCCACCTCAATGGCGGGGGGTCGGTTCGTGGGAACCCAGTACTTC.

V is TRBV5-1 and J is TRBJ2-7; possibly TRBD1 for D (5 bases). Germline V gene sequence: CDR1 SGHRS, CDR2 YFSETQ. The CDR3 has 14 amino acids. The germline V and J ends were trimmed by 5 bases and 5 bases, with 17 bases remaining between them. For the CDR3, the DNA is TGCGCCAGCAGGTGGGGCGGTTATGAAGACGAGCAGTACTTC. Its protein is CASRWGGYEDEQYF.

The chain uses TRBV7-9 and TRBJ2-3; D is unresolved. CDR3 length: 14 amino acids. V was shortened by 2 bases and J by 0 bases, with 6 bases between the two germline ends. The V gene's germline CDR1 is SEHNR and CDR2 FQNEAQ (reference sequence). The CDR3 DNA follows: TGTGCCAGCAGCTTACAGACAAGCACAGATACGCAGTATTTT. This sequence encodes CASSLQTSTDTQYF.

The V and J genes are TRBV5-8 and TRBJ1-5; D perhaps matches TRBD1 (5 bases). V dropped 3 bases and J dropped 5 bases, with 15 bases sitting between them. Germline lookup yields CDR1 SGHTS and CDR2 YDEGEE. This CDR3 region has 15 residues. CDR3 sequence (DNA): TGTGCCAGCAGCTCCTGGGCCTTACAGGATCAGCCCCAGCATTTT. Translated, it gives CASSSWALQDQPQHF.

This clone was seen more than once but under ten times. The genes are TRBV24-1 and TRBJ2-5; TRBD2 aligns across 8 bases. CDR3 length: 15 residues. With 4 bases clipped from V and 3 bases from J, the junction kept 6 bases outside the gene matches. Looked up from germline, CDR1 is KGHDR and CDR2 is SFDVKD. The CDR3 is CATSDSGRVEETQYF. The CDR3 nucleotides read TGTGCCACCAGTGACTCCGGGAGGGTCGAAGAGACCCAGTACTTC.

This clone was counted once. This chain connects TRBV7-3 to TRBJ2-7; 8 nucleotides line up with TRBD2. Germline loops: CDR1 SGHTA, CDR2 FQGTGA. The CDR3 covers 14 residues. V shed 5 bases, J shed 6 bases, and the junction held 9 bases outside the gene matches. CDR3 sequence (DNA): TGTGCCAGCAGCCGCGGGGGGCCGTTTCTCGAGCAGTACTTC. Its translation: CASSRGGPFLEQYF.

The chain links TRBV28 to TRBJ2-1; unclear D gene. V was cut by 5 bases and J by 9 bases, with 23 bases left in between. The CDR3 extends over 16 amino acids. Germline V lookup: CDR1 MDHEN, CDR2 SYDVKM. The CDR3 here is CASSLPPGSGLGEQFF. CDR3 DNA sequence: TGTGCCAGCAGTCTACCCCCCGGGTCCGGGTTAGGTGAGCAGTTCTTC.

This clone has a handful of counts. The chain couples TRBV25-1 to TRBJ2-5, with 7 positions matching TRBD1. Germline V lookup: CDR1 MGHDK, CDR2 SYGVNS. Losses at the gene ends were 3 bases for V and 1 base for J; bases not matched to a gene: 5. The CDR3 is 15 amino acids. CDR3 coding DNA: TGTGCCAGCAGTGACCCGGACAGGTTCCAAGAGACCCAGTACTTC. Its translation: CASSDPDRFQETQYF.

This sequence joins TRBV27 and TRBJ2-4; 10 bases map to TRBD2. V shed 3 bases and J 7 bases; nucleotides not matched to a gene: 9. CDR1 and CDR2 from the germline V gene are MNHEY and SMNVEV (reference sequence). The CDR3 has 16 residues. The CDR3 DNA reads TGTGCCAGCAGTTTCGCAGCGGGGGGGCTACGGAACATTCAGTACTTC. It is translated as CASSFAAGGLRNIQYF.

The chain links TRBV5-6 to TRBJ2-6; 8 positions agree with TRBD1. Germline V gives CDR1 SGHDT, CDR2 YYEEEE. The CDR3 sequence is 18 residues long. The V and J ends lost 2 bases and 0 bases, in that order; junction bases with no gene match: 7. The CDR3 sequence is CASSFWTGQSSGANVLTF. CDR3 nucleotide sequence: TGTGCCAGCAGCTTCTGGACAGGGCAAAGCTCTGGGGCCAACGTCCTGACTTTC.

The table lists this clone with a count of one. The rearrangement joins TRBV5-6 to TRBJ1-1; no firm D call. This CDR3 has 12 amino acids. Germline-derived CDR1 and CDR2 are SGHDT and YYEEEE. V was pared by 0 bases and J by 11 bases, with 11 bases between. The CDR3 DNA follows: TGTGCCAGCAGCTTGGAGCCGGGTATTGCTTTCTTT. Its translation is CASSLEPGIAFF.

This chain links TRBV28 with TRBJ1-2; 9 nucleotides align to TRBD1. Germline CDR1 and CDR2: MDHEN and SYDVKM. With 0 bases clipped from V and 8 bases from J, the junction kept 4 bases outside the gene matches. CDR3 length: 14 residues. The CDR3 DNA follows: TGTGCCAGCAGTTTATGGGGGACAGGGTTCGGCTACACCTTC. This encodes CASSLWGTGFGYTF.

The gene calls are TRBV7-9 and TRBJ2-1; 8 bases match TRBD1. The CDR3 extends over 17 amino acids. The trim removed 8 bases at V and 1 base at J, leaving 13 bases unmatched. Germline V CDR1 and CDR2: SEHNR, FQNEAQ (reference sequence). CDR3 protein: CASLQGTGSVSYNEQFF. The CDR3 DNA is TGTGCCAGCCTACAGGGGACAGGTTCCGTATCCTACAATGAGCAGTTCTTC. Together with reference TRBV7-9 and TRBJ2-1, the CDR3 gives the full variable domain: DTGVSQNPRHKITKRGQNVTFRCDPISEHNRLYWYRQTLGQGPEFLTYFQNEAQLEKSRLLSDRFSAERPKGSFSTLEIQRTEQGDSAMYLCASLQGTGSVSYNEQFFGPGTRLTVL.

This chain's CDR3 is CTVTGENTGELFF. CDR3 coding DNA: TGCACCGTAACCGGGGAGAACACCGGGGAGCTGTTTTTT. This sequence joins TRBV29-1 and TRBJ2-2, with D possibly being TRBD2 (5 bases). From germline, CDR1 is SQVTM and CDR2 ANQGSEA. The CDR3 spans 13 residues.

This sequence joins TRBV14 and TRBJ2-7; possible D gene TRBD2, 5 bases. Trimming took 2 bases from V and 6 from J, leaving 11 bases between them. Germline lookup yields CDR1 SGHDN and CDR2 FVKESK. The CDR3 is 13 amino acids. CDR3: CASSQKRNGEQYF. Written as DNA, the CDR3 is TGTGCCAGCAGCCAAAAGCGGAATGGCGAGCAGTACTTC.

The chain employs TRBV6-6 and TRBJ1-2; D possibly corresponds to TRBD1 (5 bases). The V and J ends lost 4 bases and 0 bases respectively, with 6 bases between them. This CDR3 spans 13 amino acids. Germline V gene sequence: CDR1 MNHNY, CDR2 SVGAGI (reference sequence). Here the CDR3 reads CASSSTANYGYTF. CDR3 nucleotides: TGTGCCAGCAGTTCGACAGCTAACTATGGCTACACCTTC.